The 13 T cell receptor beta chains below come from one sample, sequenced in a study of cytomegalovirus exposure and HLA in healthy donors. The PCR made use of 60 Vbeta and 13 Jbeta primers. The protocol was immunoSEQ multiplex PCR, while the TCRdb copy is restricted to in-frame clones and leaves out a portion. The sample has 80,000 to 100,000 clones, roughly 77% seen once; the top ten hold around 1.5%. Input material: PBMCs. These receptors all come from a middle-aged man in good health and CMV-seronegative.

The chain's CDR3 is CASNRLAGGQNEQYF. The CDR3 region has the DNA TGTGCCAGCAACCGACTAGCGGGGGGGCAGAACGAGCAGTACTTC. J is TRBJ2-7 and V is TRBV7-9, with 14 bases identical to TRBD2. The germline V gene has CDR1 SEHNR and CDR2 FQNEAQ (reference sequence). V was clipped by 7 bases and J by 5 bases; unmatched bases: 7. This CDR3 is built from 15 residues.

For this clone: The junction differs from germline at one of its ends, possibly a read error. The chain couples TRBV15 to TRBJ2-5; no firm D call. This CDR3 spans 13 amino acids. Germline CDR1 LNHNV, CDR2 YYDKDF (reference sequence). In DNA form, the CDR3 reads TGTGCCACCAGGAGAGATGGCAGTCAGACCCAGTACTTC. This translates into CATRRDGSQTQYF.

The genes are TRBV10-3 and TRBJ2-3; 13 bases agree with TRBD2. This CDR3 has 19 residues. The V gene's germline CDR1 is ENHRY and CDR2 SYGVKD. V trimming: 3 bases; J trimming: 2 bases; junction bases outside the gene matches: 11. CDR3 sequence reads: CAISDRVTSGGIYTDTQYF. For the CDR3, the DNA is TGTGCCATCAGTGATCGGGTGACTAGCGGGGGGATATACACAGATACGCAGTATTTT.

The chain employs TRBV7-9 and TRBJ1-4; 7 bases fit TRBD1. There are 14 residues in the CDR3. Germline loops: CDR1 SEHNR, CDR2 FQNEAQ (reference sequence). V lost 5 bases and J lost 4; bases outside the gene matches: 4. The CDR3 is CASSQTGFNEKLFF. CDR3 DNA: TGTGCCAGCAGCCAGACAGGGTTTAATGAAAAACTGTTTTTT.

The CDR3, as DNA: TGTGCCAGCAGCAGTGGACTAGCGGGGGTTCGGGGGACCCAGTACTTC. It codes for CASSSGLAGVRGTQYF. The rearrangement uses TRBV5-5 and TRBJ2-5, with 13 positions matching TRBD2. The junction had 10 bases not matched to a gene; V was cut back by 4 bases and J by 7 bases. The CDR3 length is 16 residues. Germline CDR1 and CDR2: SGHKS and YYEKEE (reference sequence).

The chain combines TRBV5-1 with TRBJ1-3; weak D call: TRBD1 (5 bases). V lost 0 bases and J lost 2, with 9 bases in between. This CDR3 spans 15 amino acids. Looked up from germline, CDR1 is SGHRS and CDR2 is YFSETQ. CDR3 sequence: CASSLEWGAGNTIYF. In nucleotides, the CDR3 is TGCGCCAGCAGCTTGGAATGGGGGGCTGGAAACACCATATATTTT.

Details on this clone: Other DNA sequences from this sample encode an identical CDR3 as well. The chain couples TRBV5-1 to TRBJ2-2; maybe TRBD1 (6 bases). Trimming cost V 4 bases and J 0 bases, with 13 bases left between them. From germline, CDR1 is SGHRS and CDR2 YFSETQ. The CDR3 totals 16 residues. CDR3 in amino acids: CASSPTGTANTGELFF. The CDR3 DNA reads TGCGCCAGCAGCCCAACAGGGACCGCGAACACCGGGGAGCTGTTTTTT.

The chain is built from TRBV11-2 and TRBJ1-1; D gene ambiguous. In germline, CDR1 is SGHAT, CDR2 FQNNGV. V was shortened by 0 bases and J by 8 bases, with 7 bases between the two germline ends. The CDR3 is made up of 12 amino acids. Here the CDR3 reads CASSLDFGEAFF. The CDR3 DNA reads TGTGCCAGCAGCTTAGACTTCGGGGAAGCTTTCTTT.

This clone came up once. The chain has TRBV7-9 and TRBJ1-2, with a tentative D call TRBD1 (5 bases). The CDR3 extends over 11 amino acids. Trimming stripped 1 base from V and 8 bases from J, with 5 bases between. Germline V gives CDR1 SEHNR, CDR2 FQNEAQ (reference sequence). This CDR3 reads CASSLGQGYTF. The CDR3 DNA sequence: TGTGCCAGCAGCTTAGGACAGGGCTACACCTTC.

CDR3 amino acids: CASSYAQSGRVKHF. The DNA of the CDR3 is TGTGCCAGCAGTTACGCCCAAAGCGGGAGGGTCAAGCATTTT. The V gene is TRBV6-5, the J gene TRBJ1-5; D is undetermined. This CDR3 region has 14 residues. V gave up 2 bases and J gave up 14 bases, with 19 bases separating them. Germline CDR1 and CDR2: MNHEY and SVGAGI.

The chain is built from TRBV28 and TRBJ1-5, with TRBD1 matching 8 bases. This CDR3 spans 13 amino acids. The junction had 3 bases not matched to a gene; V was cut back by 6 bases and J by 5 bases. From germline, CDR1 is MDHEN and CDR2 SYDVKM. Written as DNA, the CDR3 is TGTGCCAGCAGCCAGGACAGGGATCAGCCCCAGCATTTT. Protein product: CASSQDRDQPQHF.

The rearrangement uses TRBV19 and TRBJ2-3, with D unresolved. The CDR3 contains 13 residues. The germline V gene encodes CDR1 LNHDA and CDR2 SQIVND (reference sequence). The V and J ends lost 5 bases and 11 bases respectively, with 17 bases between them. CDR3 amino acids: CASSPTPGRGQYF. For the CDR3, the DNA is TGTGCCAGTAGTCCAACGCCTGGCAGAGGGCAGTATTTT. The entire variable domain, with the rest obtained from reference TRBV19 and TRBJ2-3, is as follows: DGGITQSPKYLFRKEGQNVTLSCEQNLNHDAMYWYRQDPGQGLRLIYYSQIVNDFQKGDIAEGYSVSREKKESFPLTVTSAQKNPTAFYLCASSPTPGRGQYFGPGTRLTVL.

This clone was seen a few times. The chain combines TRBV19 with TRBJ2-1, with 10 nucleotides matching TRBD2. Trimming at V came to 4 bases and at J to 5 bases, leaving 14 bases not matched to a gene. CDR3 size: 18 residues. CDR1 is LNHDA, CDR2 SQIVND, per germline (reference sequence). The CDR3 loop reads CASSTSTTGLAGDNEQFF. The CDR3, as DNA: TGTGCCAGTAGTACATCTACCACGGGGCTAGCGGGGGACAATGAGCAGTTCTTC.